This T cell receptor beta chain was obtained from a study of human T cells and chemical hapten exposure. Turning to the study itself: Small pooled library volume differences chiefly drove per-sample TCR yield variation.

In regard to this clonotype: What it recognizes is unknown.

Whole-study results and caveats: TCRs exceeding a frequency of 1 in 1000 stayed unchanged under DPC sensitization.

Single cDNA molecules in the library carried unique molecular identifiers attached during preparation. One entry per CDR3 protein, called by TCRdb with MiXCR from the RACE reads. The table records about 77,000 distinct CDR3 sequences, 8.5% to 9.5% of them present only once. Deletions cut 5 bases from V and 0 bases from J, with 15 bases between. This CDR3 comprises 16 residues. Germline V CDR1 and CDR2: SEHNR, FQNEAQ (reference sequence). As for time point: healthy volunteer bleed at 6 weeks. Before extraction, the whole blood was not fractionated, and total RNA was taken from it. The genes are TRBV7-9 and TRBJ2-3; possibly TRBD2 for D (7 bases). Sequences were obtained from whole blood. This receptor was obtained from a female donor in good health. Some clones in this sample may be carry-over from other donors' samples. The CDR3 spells CASSRGGPTSTDTQYF. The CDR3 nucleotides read TGTGCCAGCAGCCGCGGGGGCCCTACTAGCACAGATACGCAGTATTTT.